The T cell receptor (beta chain) described here comes from a study of cytomegalovirus exposure and HLA in healthy donors. Study conclusions and caveats: The number of N-insertions in an Asian-associated ancestry cluster was reportedly below the roughly 660-donor mean in a later analysis.

As for this clone: Its antigen is not identified.

Vbeta (60) and Jbeta (13) primers were used in the PCR. The repertoire was sequenced with immunoSEQ multiplex PCR; TCRdb's copy has only in-frame clones and lacks some. Among 150,000 to 180,000 clones listed, about 70% were seen once. The V gene's germline CDR1 is MGHDK and CDR2 SYGVNS. The CDR3 spans 13 residues. Trimming left V 9 bases short and J 4 bases short, with 10 bases between. The specimen was PBMCs. The receptor's source is a man between 18 and 29 years old in good health and CMV-seronegative. The chain couples TRBV25-1 to TRBJ1-6, with a weak D call TRBD1 (6 bases). The CDR3 nucleotides are TGTGCCAGTTCGGGACATTATAATTCACCCCTCCACTTT. Encoded protein: CASSGHYNSPLHF.